These 22 T cell receptor beta chains were all obtained from the same sample, sequenced in a study of blood T cell repertoires in COVID-19. This table comes from immunoSEQ multiplex PCR, and its TCRdb copy is limited to in-frame clones, with some not included. The data contain tens of thousands of clones, roughly 70% of them seen just once; the ten biggest clones take up 3.9%. What was sequenced was peripheral blood. The receptors come from a man between 65 and 85 years old with COVID-19, enrolled during active disease.

This clone was recorded once. This CDR3 is CASSSGRGSTNEKLFF. As DNA, the CDR3 is TGTGCCAGCAGTTCAGGCCGGGGGTCAACTAATGAAAAACTGTTTTTT. The J gene is TRBJ1-4, the V gene TRBV6-2 or TRBV6-3; D may be TRBD1 (5 bases). The CDR3 has 16 amino acids. Germline-derived CDR1 and CDR2 are MNHEY and SVGEGT. V was trimmed by 4 bases and J by 0 bases, leaving 12 bases between them.

In DNA form, the CDR3 reads TGTGCCAGCAGTTTAAGGGAATTACGCCCAGGGGAGAATGAAGCTTTCTTT. The encoded protein is CASSLRELRPGENEAFF. This chain connects TRBV27 to TRBJ1-1, with D perhaps matching TRBD1 (6 bases). Germline V gives CDR1 MNHEY, CDR2 SMNVEV (reference sequence). This CDR3 is built from 17 residues. V gave up 2 bases and J gave up 7 bases, with 23 bases separating them.

This clone was counted a few times. The V gene is TRBV9, the J gene TRBJ2-1; 11 bases are a match to TRBD2. V lost 4 bases, J lost 10 bases, and 13 bases stayed unmatched. CDR1 SGDLS and CDR2 YYNGEE come from the germline V gene. There are 16 residues in the CDR3. The CDR3 DNA sequence: TGTGCCAGCAGCACATTCTTAGCGGGGGGGTTCGACGAGCAGTTCTTC. The encoded protein is CASSTFLAGGFDEQFF.

The chain has TRBV6-5 and TRBJ1-5; D perhaps matches TRBD1 (6 bases). The CDR3 loop spans 13 amino acids. Germline V gene sequence: CDR1 MNHEY, CDR2 SVGAGI. This CDR3 is CATGLSSNQPQHF. The CDR3 coding sequence is TGTGCGACAGGACTTTCTAGCAATCAGCCCCAGCATTTT.

This chain links TRBV29-1 with TRBJ2-1; 12 nucleotides match TRBD2. There are 15 residues in the CDR3. The V gene's germline CDR1 is SQVTM and CDR2 ANQGSEA. The trim removed 6 bases at V and 12 bases at J, leaving 15 bases unmatched. For the CDR3, the DNA is TGCAGCGTCGATGAGACTAGCGGGAGTTTACTTGGGCAGTTCTTC. It encodes CSVDETSGSLLGQFF.

The count of this clone is one. The chain joins TRBV3-1 (or the pseudogene TRBV3-2) to TRBJ2-3; weak D call: TRBD1 (6 bases). CDR3 length: 15 residues. V lost 0 bases and J lost 5, with 12 bases in between. Germline V CDR1 and CDR2: LGHDT, YNNKEL (reference sequence). This chain's CDR3 is CASSQETGLIDTQYF. CDR3 coding DNA: TGTGCCAGCAGCCAAGAGACAGGACTTATAGATACGCAGTATTTT.

This sequence joins TRBV5-6 and TRBJ1-4; unclear D gene. Trimming removed 2 bases at V and 4 bases at J, with 12 bases between. CDR1 and CDR2 (germline): SGHDT, YYEEEE. The CDR3 is 15 amino acids. The CDR3 sequence is CASSFGAASNEKLFF. For the CDR3, the DNA is TGTGCCAGCAGCTTCGGAGCGGCAAGTAATGAAAAACTGTTTTTT.

This chain links TRBV24-1 with TRBJ2-7; 10 positions match TRBD1. The J segment lost 6 bases and the V segment lost 10 bases, leaving 8 bases of the junction unmatched. Germline values: CDR1 KGHDR, CDR2 SFDVKD. This CDR3 comprises 13 residues. CDR3 region: CATGDRGRREQYF. The CDR3 nucleotides read TGTGCCACTGGGGACAGGGGACGCCGCGAGCAGTACTTC.

The V and J genes are TRBV19 and TRBJ2-5; a possible D gene is TRBD1 (6 bases). V was cut by 10 bases and J by 0 bases, with 12 bases left in between. CDR3 length: 13 residues. Germline lookup yields CDR1 LNHDA and CDR2 SQIVND (reference sequence). The CDR3 protein is CATSTGYQETQYF. The CDR3 bases are TGTGCCACCTCAACAGGGTACCAAGAGACCCAGTACTTC.

This clone has more than one count but fewer than ten. This chain joins TRBV20-1 and TRBJ1-1, with a tentative D call TRBD1 (5 bases). CDR1 and CDR2 from the germline V gene are DFQATT and SNEGSKA (reference sequence). This CDR3 is built from 12 residues. V was clipped by 3 bases and J by 6 bases, with 11 bases between them. CDR3 loop: CSASTGEPEAFF. The CDR3 DNA sequence: TGCAGTGCTAGTACGGGGGAGCCTGAAGCTTTCTTT.

CDR3 loop: CASSDPGQGAYEQYF. CDR3 in DNA: TGTGCCAGCAGCGATCCGGGACAGGGGGCCTACGAGCAGTACTTC. V and J are TRBV7-2 and TRBJ2-7, with 11 nucleotides matching TRBD1. V dropped 5 bases and J dropped 2; count of bases not matched to a gene: 5. The CDR3 is made up of 15 amino acids. CDR1 is SGHTA, CDR2 FQGNSA, per germline.

This clone occurred a few times. The chain combines TRBV2 with TRBJ2-3, with 7 bases matching TRBD2. This CDR3 spans 16 amino acids. Germline CDR1 is SNHLY and CDR2 is FYNNEI. With V trimmed by 3 bases and J by 2 bases, 8 bases remained unmatched. CDR3 bases: TGTGCCAGCAGTGAGGGCCCTAGCGGTTTCACAGATACGCAGTATTTT. This gives the protein CASSEGPSGFTDTQYF. The full variable domain, its missing parts supplied by reference TRBV2 and TRBJ2-3, is EPEVTQTPSHQVTQMGQEVILRCVPISNHLYFYWYRQILGQKVEFLVSFYNNEISEKSEIFDDQFSVERPDGSNFTLKIRSTKLEDSAMYFCASSEGPSGFTDTQYFGPGTRLTVL.

The rearrangement joins TRBV2 to TRBJ2-7; tentative D call: TRBD1 (6 bases). This CDR3 has 18 amino acids. The V and J ends lost 5 bases and 2 bases respectively, with 25 bases between them. Per germline, CDR1 SNHLY and CDR2 FYNNEI. The CDR3 is CASSHEDTGKSWAYEQYF. The CDR3 DNA is TGTGCCAGCAGTCACGAGGACACAGGGAAGTCGTGGGCCTACGAGCAGTACTTC.

The chain carries TRBV6-1 and TRBJ2-4; 7 bases agree with TRBD2. The CDR3 is 16 amino acids. V lost 3 bases, J lost 3 bases, and 8 bases stayed unmatched. Germline loops: CDR1 MNHNS, CDR2 SASEGT. The CDR3 nucleotides read TGTGCCAGCAGTGAGTCGGTAGCGGGCGTCAAAAACATTCAGTACTTC. Its protein is CASSESVAGVKNIQYF.

This clone was counted only a few times. The rearrangement joins TRBV27 to TRBJ2-3; D unclear. This CDR3 is 13 amino acids long. The germline CDR1 and CDR2 sequences are MNHEY and SMNVEV (reference sequence). Trimming took 8 bases from V and 1 from J, leaving 10 bases between them. The CDR3 region is CASVRHGTDTQYF. The CDR3 region has the DNA TGTGCCAGCGTGCGCCACGGCACAGATACGCAGTATTTT.

Comment on this clone: This may come from a read error, since a much larger clone is one base off. The V gene is TRBV7-9, the J gene TRBJ2-5; D gene unclear. V shed 5 bases and J shed 2 bases, with 3 bases lying between them. The CDR3 spans 11 residues. Germline values: CDR1 SEHNR, CDR2 FQNEAQ (reference sequence). Here the CDR3 DNA reads TGTGCCAGCAGCCTACAAGAGACCCAGTACTTC. Residues: CASSLQETQYF.

V usage is TRBV3-1 (or the pseudogene TRBV3-2) and J usage is TRBJ1-2, with 9 bases that match TRBD1. The germline V gene has CDR1 LGHDT and CDR2 YNNKEL (reference sequence). The CDR3 has 15 amino acids. Unmatched junction bases numbered 11, after V lost 4 bases and J lost 8 bases. The CDR3 is CASSPGTGLLEGYTF. DNA for the CDR3: TGTGCCAGCAGCCCCGGGACAGGGTTGCTGGAGGGCTACACCTTC.

Written as DNA, the CDR3 is TGCGCCAGCAGCGGGCGGGCGCGGGGGTTGGGCACAGATACGCAGTATTTT. Protein: CASSGRARGLGTDTQYF. This rearrangement joins TRBV5-1 to TRBJ2-3; 7 nucleotides line up with TRBD2. This CDR3 has 17 residues. J gave up 1 base and V 4 bases, and 12 bases lay outside the gene matches. CDR1 SGHRS and CDR2 YFSETQ come from the germline V gene.

In nucleotides, the CDR3 is TGTGCCAGCTCTGACAGGGTGAACACTGAAGCTTTCTTT. Amino acid sequence: CASSDRVNTEAFF. The chain is built from TRBV19 and TRBJ1-1; 7 bases fit TRBD1. The CDR3 consists of 13 residues. V was pared by 9 bases and J by 0 bases, with 4 bases of the junction left unmatched. Germline V lookup: CDR1 LNHDA, CDR2 SQIVND (reference sequence).

V and J are TRBV7-8 and TRBJ2-7; unclear D gene. This CDR3 spans 13 amino acids. V was shortened by 2 bases and J by 2 bases, with 7 bases between the two germline ends. Germline loops: CDR1 SGHVS, CDR2 FQNEAQ. This CDR3 is CASSLQVPYEQYF. In DNA form, the CDR3 reads TGTGCCAGCAGCTTACAGGTACCCTACGAGCAGTACTTC.

The V gene is TRBV7-2, the J gene TRBJ2-3; no clear D gene. CDR1 SGHTA and CDR2 FQGNSA come from the germline V gene. CDR3 length: 16 residues. V was shortened by 4 bases and J by 2 bases, with 16 bases between the two germline ends. The CDR3 DNA is TGTGCCAGCAGCTCCCCTCAGGTCCCCTCCACAGATACGCAGTATTTT. The encoded protein is CASSSPQVPSTDTQYF.

The V gene is TRBV20-1, the J gene TRBJ2-7, with D unresolved. Trimming removed 6 bases from V and 7 bases from J, with 13 bases in between. CDR1 is DFQATT, CDR2 SNEGSKA, per germline (reference sequence). This CDR3 has 11 amino acids. DNA of the CDR3: TGCAGTGCGGCGCAACTACGAGAGCAGTACTTC. Translation: CSAAQLREQYF.